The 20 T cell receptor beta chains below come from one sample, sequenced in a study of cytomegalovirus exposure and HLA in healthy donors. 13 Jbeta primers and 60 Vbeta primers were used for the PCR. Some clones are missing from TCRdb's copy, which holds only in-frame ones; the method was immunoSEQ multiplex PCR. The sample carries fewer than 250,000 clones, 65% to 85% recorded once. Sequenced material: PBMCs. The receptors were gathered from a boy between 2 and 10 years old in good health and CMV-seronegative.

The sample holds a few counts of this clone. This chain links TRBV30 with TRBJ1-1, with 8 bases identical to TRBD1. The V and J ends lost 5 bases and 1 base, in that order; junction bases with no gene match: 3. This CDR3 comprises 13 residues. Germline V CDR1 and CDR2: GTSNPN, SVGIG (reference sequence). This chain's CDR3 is CAWEDRANTEAFF. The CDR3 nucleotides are TGTGCCTGGGAGGACAGGGCGAACACTGAAGCTTTCTTT.

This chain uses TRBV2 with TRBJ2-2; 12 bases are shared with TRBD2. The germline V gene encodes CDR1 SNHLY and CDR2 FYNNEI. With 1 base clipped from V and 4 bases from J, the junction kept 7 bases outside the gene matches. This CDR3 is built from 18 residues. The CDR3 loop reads CASSEGPSGRAFTGELFF. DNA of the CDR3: TGTGCCAGCAGTGAAGGGCCTAGCGGGAGGGCGTTCACCGGGGAGCTGTTTTTT.

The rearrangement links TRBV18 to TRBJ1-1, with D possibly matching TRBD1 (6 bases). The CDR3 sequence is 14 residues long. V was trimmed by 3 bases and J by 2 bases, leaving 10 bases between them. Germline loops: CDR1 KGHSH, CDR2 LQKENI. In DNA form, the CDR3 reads TGTGCCAGCTCACCGACAGGTCCTAACACTGAAGCTTTCTTT. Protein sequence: CASSPTGPNTEAFF.

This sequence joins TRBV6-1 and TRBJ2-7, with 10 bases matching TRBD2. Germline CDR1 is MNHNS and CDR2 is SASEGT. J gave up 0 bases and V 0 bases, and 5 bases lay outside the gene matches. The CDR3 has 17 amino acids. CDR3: CASSEAQGLAVSYEQYF. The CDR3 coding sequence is TGTGCCAGCAGTGAAGCGCAAGGACTAGCGGTCTCCTACGAGCAGTACTTC.

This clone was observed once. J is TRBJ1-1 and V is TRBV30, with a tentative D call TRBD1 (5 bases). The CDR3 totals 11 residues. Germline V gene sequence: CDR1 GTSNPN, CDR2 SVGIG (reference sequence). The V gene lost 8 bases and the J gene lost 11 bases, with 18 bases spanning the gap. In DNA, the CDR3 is TGTGCCGGAAACAGACAGAGCGAGGCTTTCTTT. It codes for CAGNRQSEAFF.

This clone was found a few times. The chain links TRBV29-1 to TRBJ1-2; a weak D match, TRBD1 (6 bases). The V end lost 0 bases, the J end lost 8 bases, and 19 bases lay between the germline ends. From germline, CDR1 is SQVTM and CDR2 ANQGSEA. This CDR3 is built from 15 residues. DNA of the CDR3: TGCAGCGTTGAAGAGGGTACAGGGTCAGTAGAGGGCTACACCTTC. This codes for CSVEEGTGSVEGYTF. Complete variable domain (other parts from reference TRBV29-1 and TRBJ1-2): SAVISQKPSRDICQRGTSLTIQCQVDSQVTMMFWYRQQPGQSLTLIATANQGSEATYESGFVIDKFPISRPNLTFSTLTVSNMSPEDSSIYLCSVEEGTGSVEGYTFGSGTRLTVV.

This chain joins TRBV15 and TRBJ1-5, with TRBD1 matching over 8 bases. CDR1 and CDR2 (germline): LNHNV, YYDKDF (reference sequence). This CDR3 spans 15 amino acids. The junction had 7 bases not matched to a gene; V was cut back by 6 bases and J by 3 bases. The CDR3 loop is CATSPDRDINQPQHF. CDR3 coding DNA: TGTGCCACCAGTCCGGACAGGGACATCAATCAGCCCCAGCATTTT.

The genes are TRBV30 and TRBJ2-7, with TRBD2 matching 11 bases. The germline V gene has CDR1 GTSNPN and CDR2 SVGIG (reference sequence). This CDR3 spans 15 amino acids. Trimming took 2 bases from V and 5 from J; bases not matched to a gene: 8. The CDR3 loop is CAWSTLLAGDHEQYF. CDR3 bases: TGTGCCTGGAGTACGTTACTAGCGGGGGACCACGAGCAGTACTTC.

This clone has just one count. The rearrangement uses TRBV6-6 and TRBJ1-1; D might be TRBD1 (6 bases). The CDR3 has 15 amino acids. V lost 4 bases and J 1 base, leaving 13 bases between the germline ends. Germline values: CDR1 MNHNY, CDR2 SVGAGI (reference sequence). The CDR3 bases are TGTGCCAGCAGTTCCACCGGGACACCGAACACTGAAGCTTTCTTT. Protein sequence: CASSSTGTPNTEAFF.

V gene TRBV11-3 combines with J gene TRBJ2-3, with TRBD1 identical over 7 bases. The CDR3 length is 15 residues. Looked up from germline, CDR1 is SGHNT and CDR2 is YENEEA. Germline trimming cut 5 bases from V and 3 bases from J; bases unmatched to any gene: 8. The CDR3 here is CASSRTGVVTDTQYF. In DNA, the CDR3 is TGTGCCAGCAGCCGAACAGGGGTGGTGACAGATACGCAGTATTTT. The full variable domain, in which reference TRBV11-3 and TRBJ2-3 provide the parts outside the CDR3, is EAGVVQSPRYKIIEKKQPVAFWCNPISGHNTLYWYLQNLGQGPELLIRYENEEAVDDSQLPKDRFSAERLKGVDSTLKIQPAELGDSAVYLCASSRTGVVTDTQYFGPGTRLTVL.

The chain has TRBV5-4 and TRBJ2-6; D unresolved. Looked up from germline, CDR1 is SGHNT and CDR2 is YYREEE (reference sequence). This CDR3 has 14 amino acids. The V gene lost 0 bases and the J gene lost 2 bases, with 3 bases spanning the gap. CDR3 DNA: TGTGCCAGCAGCTTGGCAGCTGGGGCCAACGTCCTGACTTTC. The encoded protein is CASSLAAGANVLTF.

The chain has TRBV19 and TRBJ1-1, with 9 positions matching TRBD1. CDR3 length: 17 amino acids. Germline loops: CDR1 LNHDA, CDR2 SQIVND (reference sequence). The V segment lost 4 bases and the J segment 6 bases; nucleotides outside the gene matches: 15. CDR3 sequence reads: CASSTAGLGDREAEAFF. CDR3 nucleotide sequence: TGTGCCAGTAGTACCGCAGGTTTGGGGGACAGGGAGGCTGAAGCTTTCTTT.

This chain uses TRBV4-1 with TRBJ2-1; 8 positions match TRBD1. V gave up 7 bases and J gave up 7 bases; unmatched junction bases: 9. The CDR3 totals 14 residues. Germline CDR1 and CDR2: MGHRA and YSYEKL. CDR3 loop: CASTLQGGGNEQFF. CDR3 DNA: TGCGCCAGCACCCTACAGGGGGGTGGAAATGAGCAGTTCTTC.

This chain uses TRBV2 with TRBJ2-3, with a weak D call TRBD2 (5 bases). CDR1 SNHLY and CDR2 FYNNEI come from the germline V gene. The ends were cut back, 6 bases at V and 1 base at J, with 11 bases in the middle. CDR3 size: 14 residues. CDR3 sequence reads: CASRASGRTDTQYF. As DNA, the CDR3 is TGTGCCAGCAGAGCCAGCGGACGCACAGATACGCAGTATTTT.

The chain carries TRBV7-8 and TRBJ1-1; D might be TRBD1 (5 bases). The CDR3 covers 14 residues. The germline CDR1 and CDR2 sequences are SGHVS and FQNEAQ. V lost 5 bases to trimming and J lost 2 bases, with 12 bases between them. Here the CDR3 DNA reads TGTGCCAGCAGCCTTGGGACTGCTAACACTGAAGCTTTCTTT. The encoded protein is CASSLGTANTEAFF.

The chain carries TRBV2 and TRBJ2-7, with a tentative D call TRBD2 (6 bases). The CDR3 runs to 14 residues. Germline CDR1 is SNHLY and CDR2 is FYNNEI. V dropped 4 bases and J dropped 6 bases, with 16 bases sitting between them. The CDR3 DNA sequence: TGTGCCAGCAGTGTTGCCAGCGTGGGAGGCGAGCAGTACTTC. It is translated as CASSVASVGGEQYF.

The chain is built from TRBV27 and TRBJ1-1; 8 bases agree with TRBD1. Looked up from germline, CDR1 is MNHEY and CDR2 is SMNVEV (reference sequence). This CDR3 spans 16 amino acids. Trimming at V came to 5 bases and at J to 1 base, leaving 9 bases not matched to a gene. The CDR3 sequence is CASSVTGGRSNTEAFF. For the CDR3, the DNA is TGTGCCAGCAGTGTAACAGGGGGAAGATCGAACACTGAAGCTTTCTTT.

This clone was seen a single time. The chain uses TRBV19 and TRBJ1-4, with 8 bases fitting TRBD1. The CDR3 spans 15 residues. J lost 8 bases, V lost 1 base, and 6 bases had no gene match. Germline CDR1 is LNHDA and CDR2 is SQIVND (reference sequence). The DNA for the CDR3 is TGTGCCAGTAGTATAGGGACAGGGAGGAAGGAAAAACTGTTTTTT. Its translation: CASSIGTGRKEKLFF.

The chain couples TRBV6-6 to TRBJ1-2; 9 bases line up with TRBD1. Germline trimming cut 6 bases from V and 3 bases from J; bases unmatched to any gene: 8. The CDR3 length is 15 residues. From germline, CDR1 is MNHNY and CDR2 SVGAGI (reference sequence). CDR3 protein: CASRRDRGLHYGYTF. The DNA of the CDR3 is TGTGCCAGCAGACGAGACAGGGGGTTGCACTATGGCTACACCTTC.

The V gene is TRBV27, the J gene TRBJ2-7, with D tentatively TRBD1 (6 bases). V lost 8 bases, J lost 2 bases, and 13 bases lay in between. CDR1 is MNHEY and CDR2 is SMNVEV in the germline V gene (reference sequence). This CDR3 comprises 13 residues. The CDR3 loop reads CASAQGLTYEQYF. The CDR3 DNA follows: TGTGCCAGCGCGCAGGGGTTAACCTACGAGCAGTACTTC.